This TCR beta chain was sequenced in a study of T cells in tumors after PD-1 blockade. Study at large: A subset received ongoing vismodegib 150 mg daily alongside anti-PD-1 therapy. Peripheral blood samples averaged around 38,000 unique clonotypes and more than 100,000 templates.

Clones were read by immunoSEQ multiplex PCR, and TCRdb kept only the in-frame ones, dropping some. This sample has more than 11,000 clones, with 80% to 85% found just once. The length of the CDR3 is 14 residues. CDR1 MDHEN and CDR2 SYDVKM come from the germline V gene. After removal of 6 bases from V and 9 bases from J, the junction contained 5 bases not matched to a gene. Tumor or blood genomic DNA was sequenced, with inputs of about 600 ng to 6,004 ng. The V gene is TRBV28, the J gene TRBJ2-1, with 13 bases identical to TRBD2. This receptor was taken from a human donor with basal cell carcinoma. The material was PBMCs, obtained after anti-PD-1 treatment. The CDR3 DNA follows: TGTGCCAGCAGACCGGGACTAGCGGGACCTGAGCAGTTCTTC. Its protein product is CASRPGLAGPEQFF.